Included here is one T cell receptor (beta chain) sequence, with context. Here immunoSEQ multiplex PCR was the method, and the copy in TCRdb shows in-frame clones only, minus some. The sample consists of about 370,000 clones, 75% to 90% of them appearing once. This record comes from a study of Ad26.COV2.S vaccination and SARS-CoV-2 variants. Study context: The study gave Ad26.COV2.S intramuscularly, once or twice 56 days apart.

Treatment indicated: approximately 18 received Ad26.COV2.S at low or high dose, single or two shots; several received placebo; per-sample allocation not given. All samples were drawn on day 63, counting from the first vaccine or placebo injection. Germline V gene lookup returns CDR1 MGHRA and CDR2 YSYEKL. V lost 0 bases and J lost 0, with 18 bases in between. The length of the CDR3 is 18 residues. This chain uses TRBV4-1 with TRBJ2-7; tentatively, D is TRBD1 or TRBD2 (5 bases each). Sequences were derived from peripheral blood, sampled in a trial of Ad26.COV2.S vaccine versus placebo. The TCR originated in a person between 18 and 59 years old who received the Ad26.COV2.S COVID-19 vaccine or a placebo. This CDR3 is CASSQDWASGTTSYEQYF. In DNA, the CDR3 is TGCGCCAGCAGCCAAGATTGGGCCTCGGGGACCACCTCCTACGAGCAGTACTTC.